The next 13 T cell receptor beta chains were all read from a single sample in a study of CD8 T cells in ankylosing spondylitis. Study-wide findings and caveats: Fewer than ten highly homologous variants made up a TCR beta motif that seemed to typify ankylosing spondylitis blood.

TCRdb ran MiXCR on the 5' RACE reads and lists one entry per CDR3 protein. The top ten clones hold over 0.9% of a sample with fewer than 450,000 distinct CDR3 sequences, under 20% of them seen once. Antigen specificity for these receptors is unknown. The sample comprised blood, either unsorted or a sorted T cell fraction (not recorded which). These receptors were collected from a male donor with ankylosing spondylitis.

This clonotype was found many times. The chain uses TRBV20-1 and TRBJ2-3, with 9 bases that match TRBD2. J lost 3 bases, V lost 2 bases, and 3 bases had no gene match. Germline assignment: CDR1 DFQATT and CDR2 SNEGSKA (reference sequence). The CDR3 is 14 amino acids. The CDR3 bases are TGCAGTGCTAGATTAGCGGGAGTGACAGATACGCAGTATTTT. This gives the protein CSARLAGVTDTQYF.

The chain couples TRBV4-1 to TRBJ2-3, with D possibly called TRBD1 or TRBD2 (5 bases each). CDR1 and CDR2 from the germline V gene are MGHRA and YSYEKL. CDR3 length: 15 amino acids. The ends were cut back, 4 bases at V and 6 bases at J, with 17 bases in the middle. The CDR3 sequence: CASSLTGARGDTQYF. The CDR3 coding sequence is TGCGCCAGCAGCCTCACTGGGGCCCGCGGGGATACGCAGTATTTT.

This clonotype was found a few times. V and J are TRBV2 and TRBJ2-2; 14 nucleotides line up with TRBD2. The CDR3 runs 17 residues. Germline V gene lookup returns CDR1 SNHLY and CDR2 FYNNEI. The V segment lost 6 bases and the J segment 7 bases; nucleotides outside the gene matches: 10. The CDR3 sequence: CASSLTSGGAKGGELFF. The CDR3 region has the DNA TGTGCCAGCAGCCTGACTAGCGGGGGGGCCAAGGGCGGGGAGCTGTTTTTT.

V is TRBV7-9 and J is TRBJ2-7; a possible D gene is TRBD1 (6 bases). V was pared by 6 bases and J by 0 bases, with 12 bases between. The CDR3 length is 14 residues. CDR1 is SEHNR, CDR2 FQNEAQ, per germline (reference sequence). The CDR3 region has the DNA TGTGCCAGCAGTCCAGGGGTTGGCTCCTACGAGCAGTACTTC. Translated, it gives CASSPGVGSYEQYF.

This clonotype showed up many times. The CDR3 nucleotides read TGCAGCGTTGAAAGGGGGAGTGCCTACACCTTC. It specifies CSVERGSAYTF. This rearrangement joins TRBV29-1 to TRBJ1-2; TRBD1 is a possible D gene (6 bases). The CDR3 totals 11 residues. Germline V CDR1 and CDR2: SQVTM, ANQGSEA. Trimming took 2 bases from V and 10 from J, leaving 11 bases between them.

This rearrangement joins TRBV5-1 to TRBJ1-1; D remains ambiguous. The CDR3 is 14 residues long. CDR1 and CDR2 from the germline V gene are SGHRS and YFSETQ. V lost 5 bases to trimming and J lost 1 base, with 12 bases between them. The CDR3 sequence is CASRLTSTNTEAFF. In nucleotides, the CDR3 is TGCGCCAGCAGGTTGACAAGTACGAACACTGAAGCTTTCTTT.

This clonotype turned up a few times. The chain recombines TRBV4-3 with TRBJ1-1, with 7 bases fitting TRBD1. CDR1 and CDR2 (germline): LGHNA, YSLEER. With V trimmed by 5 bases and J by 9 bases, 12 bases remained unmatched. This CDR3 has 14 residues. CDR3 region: CASSYSPTGRQAFF. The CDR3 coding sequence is TGCGCCAGCAGCTATTCCCCGACAGGGCGGCAAGCTTTCTTT.

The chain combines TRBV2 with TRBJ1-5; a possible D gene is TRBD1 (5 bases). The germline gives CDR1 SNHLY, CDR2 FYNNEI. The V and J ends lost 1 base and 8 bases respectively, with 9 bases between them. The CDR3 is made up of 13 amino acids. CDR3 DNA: TGTGCCAGCAGTGAAGATCAGGGAAAGCCCCAGCATTTT. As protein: CASSEDQGKPQHF. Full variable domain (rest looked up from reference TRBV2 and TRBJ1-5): EPEVTQTPSHQVTQMGQEVILRCVPISNHLYFYWYRQILGQKVEFLVSFYNNEISEKSEIFDDQFSVERPDGSNFTLKIRSTKLEDSAMYFCASSEDQGKPQHFGDGTRLSIL.

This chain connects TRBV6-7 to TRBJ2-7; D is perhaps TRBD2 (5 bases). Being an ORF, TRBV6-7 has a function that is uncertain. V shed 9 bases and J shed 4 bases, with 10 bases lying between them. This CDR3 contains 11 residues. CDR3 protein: CASRERYEQYF. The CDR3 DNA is TGTGCCAGTAGGGAGCGGTACGAGCAGTACTTC.

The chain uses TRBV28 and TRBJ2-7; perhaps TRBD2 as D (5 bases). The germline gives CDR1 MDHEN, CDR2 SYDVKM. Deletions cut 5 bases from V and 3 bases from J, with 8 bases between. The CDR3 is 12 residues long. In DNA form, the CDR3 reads TGTGCCAGCAGTATAACTAGCTACGAGCAGTACTTC. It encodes CASSITSYEQYF.

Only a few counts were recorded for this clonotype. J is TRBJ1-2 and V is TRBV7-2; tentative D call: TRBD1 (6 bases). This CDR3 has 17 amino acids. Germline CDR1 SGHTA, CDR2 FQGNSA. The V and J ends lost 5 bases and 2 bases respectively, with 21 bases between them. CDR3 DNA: TGTGCCAGCAGCCTAGGCGCTACGGGGGCGCCCAACTATGGCTACACCTTC. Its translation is CASSLGATGAPNYGYTF.

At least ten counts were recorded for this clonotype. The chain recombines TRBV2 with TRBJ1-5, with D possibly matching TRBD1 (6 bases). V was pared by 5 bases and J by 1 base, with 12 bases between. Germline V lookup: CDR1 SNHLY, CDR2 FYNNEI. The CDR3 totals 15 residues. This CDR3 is CASSLTGNSNQPQHF. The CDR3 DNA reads TGTGCCAGCAGTTTAACAGGGAACAGCAATCAGCCCCAGCATTTT.

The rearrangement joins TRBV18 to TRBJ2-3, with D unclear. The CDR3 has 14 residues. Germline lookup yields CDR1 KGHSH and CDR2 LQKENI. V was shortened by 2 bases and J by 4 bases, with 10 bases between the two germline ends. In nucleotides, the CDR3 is TGTGCCAGCTCACCAGGACCGTCGGCAGATACGCAGTATTTT. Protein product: CASSPGPSADTQYF.